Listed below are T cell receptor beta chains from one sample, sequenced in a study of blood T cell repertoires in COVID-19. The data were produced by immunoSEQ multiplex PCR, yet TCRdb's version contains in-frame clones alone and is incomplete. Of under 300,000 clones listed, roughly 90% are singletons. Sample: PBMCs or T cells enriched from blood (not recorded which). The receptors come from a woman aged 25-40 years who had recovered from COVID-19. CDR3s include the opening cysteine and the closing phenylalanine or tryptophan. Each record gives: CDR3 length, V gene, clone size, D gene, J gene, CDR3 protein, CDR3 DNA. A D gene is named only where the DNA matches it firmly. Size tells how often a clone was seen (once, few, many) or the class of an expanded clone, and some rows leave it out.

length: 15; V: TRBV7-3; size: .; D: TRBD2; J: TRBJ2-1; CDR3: CASSLRAGGPREQFF; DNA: TGTGCCAGCAGCTTACGAGCGGGGGGGCCTAGAGAGCAGTTCTTC
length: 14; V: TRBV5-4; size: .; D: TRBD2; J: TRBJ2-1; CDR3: CASSSTQRGIEQFF; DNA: TGTGCCAGCAGTTCGACCCAGCGGGGGATTGAGCAGTTCTTC
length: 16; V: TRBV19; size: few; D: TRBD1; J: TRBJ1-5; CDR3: CASSSQGGYSNQPQHF; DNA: TGTGCCAGTAGTTCACAAGGGGGCTATAGCAATCAGCCCCAGCATTTT
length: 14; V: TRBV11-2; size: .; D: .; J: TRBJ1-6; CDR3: CASSAGSYNSPLHF; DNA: TGTGCCAGCAGCGCAGGGTCCTATAATTCACCCCTCCACTTT
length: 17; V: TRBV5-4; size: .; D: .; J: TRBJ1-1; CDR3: CASSLGGPRREVTEAFF; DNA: TGTGCCAGCAGCTTGGGGGGCCCACGAAGGGAAGTGACTGAAGCTTTCTTT
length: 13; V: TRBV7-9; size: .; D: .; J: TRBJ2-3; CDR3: CASRDRHTDTQYF; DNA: TGTGCCAGCAGGGACAGACACACAGATACGCAGTATTTT
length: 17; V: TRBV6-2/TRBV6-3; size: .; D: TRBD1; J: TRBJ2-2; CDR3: CASSYRVTGPNTGELFF; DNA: TGTGCCAGCAGTTACCGGGTGACAGGGCCGAACACCGGGGAGCTGTTTTTT
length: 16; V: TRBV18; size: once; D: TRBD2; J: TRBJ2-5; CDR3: CASSPVLAGGQETQYF; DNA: TGTGCCAGCTCACCGGTTCTAGCGGGGGGACAAGAGACCCAGTACTTC
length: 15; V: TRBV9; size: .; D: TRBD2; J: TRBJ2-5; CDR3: CASSVSGRRQETQYF; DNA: TGTGCCAGCAGCGTTAGCGGGAGACGCCAAGAGACCCAGTACTTC
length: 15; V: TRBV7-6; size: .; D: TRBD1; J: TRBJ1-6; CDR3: CASSARQGTGSPLHF; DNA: TGTGCCAGCAGCGCCCGACAGGGAACGGGTTCACCCCTCCACTTT
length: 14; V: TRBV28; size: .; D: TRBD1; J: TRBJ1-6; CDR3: CASSLGTANSPLHF; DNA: TGTGCCAGCAGTTTAGGGACAGCAAATTCACCCCTCCACTTT
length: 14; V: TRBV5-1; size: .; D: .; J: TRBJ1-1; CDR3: CASRQEQGLGEAFF; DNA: TGCGCCAGCAGACAAGAACAGGGTTTAGGTGAAGCTTTCTTT
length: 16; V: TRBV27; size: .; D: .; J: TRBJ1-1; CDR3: CASSLNPGAWGTEAFF; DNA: TGTGCCAGCAGTTTAAACCCAGGGGCCTGGGGCACTGAAGCTTTCTTT
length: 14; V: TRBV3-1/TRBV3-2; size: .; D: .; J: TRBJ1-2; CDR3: CASSQVDSRYGYTF; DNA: TGTGCCAGCAGCCAAGTGGACAGCAGATATGGCTACACCTTC
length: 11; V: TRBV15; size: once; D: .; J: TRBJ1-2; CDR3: CATSRAEGYTF; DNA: TGTGCCACCAGCAGAGCCGAGGGCTACACCTTC
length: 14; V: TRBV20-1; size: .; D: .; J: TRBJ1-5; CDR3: CSASRGYSNQPQHF; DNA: TGCAGTGCTAGTCGGGGATATAGCAATCAGCCCCAGCATTTT
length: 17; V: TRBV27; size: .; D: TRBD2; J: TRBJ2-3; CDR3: CASIPEAGGPDTDTQYF; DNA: TGTGCCAGCATCCCCGAGGCGGGAGGACCGGACACAGATACGCAGTATTTT
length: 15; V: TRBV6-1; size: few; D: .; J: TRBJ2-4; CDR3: CASSDRGEAKNIQYF; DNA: TGTGCCAGCAGTGACAGGGGTGAGGCCAAAAACATTCAGTACTTC
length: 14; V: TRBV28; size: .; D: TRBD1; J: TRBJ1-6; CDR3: CASTATGSNSPLHF; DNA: TGTGCCAGCACCGCGACAGGGTCCAATTCACCCCTCCACTTT
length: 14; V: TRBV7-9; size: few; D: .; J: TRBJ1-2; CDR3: CASSFSTGHMGYTF; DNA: TGTGCCAGCAGCTTTTCCACAGGCCATATGGGCTACACCTTC
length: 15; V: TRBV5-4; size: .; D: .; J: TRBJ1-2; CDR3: CASSLVGGANYGYTF; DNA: TGTGCCAGCAGCTTGGTGGGAGGGGCTAACTATGGCTACACCTTC
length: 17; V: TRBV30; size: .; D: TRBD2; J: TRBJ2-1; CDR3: CAWSERGLARTYNEQFF; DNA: TGTGCCTGGAGTGAACGTGGACTAGCTAGGACCTACAATGAGCAGTTCTTC
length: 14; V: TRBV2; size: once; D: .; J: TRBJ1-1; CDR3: CASMRQPSNTEAFF; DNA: TGTGCCAGCATGAGACAGCCATCGAACACTGAAGCTTTCTTT
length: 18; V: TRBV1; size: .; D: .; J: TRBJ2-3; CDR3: CTSSQSVAGNIAADTQYF; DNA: TGCACCAGCAGCCAAAGCGTAGCGGGGAACATAGCGGCAGATACGCAGTATTTT
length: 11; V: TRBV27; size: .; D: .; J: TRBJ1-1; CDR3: CASSYGTEAFF; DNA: TGTGCCAGCAGTTACGGCACTGAAGCTTTCTTT
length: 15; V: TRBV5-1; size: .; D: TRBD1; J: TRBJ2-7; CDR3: CASSPGDRVISEQYF; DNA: TGCGCCAGCAGCCCCGGGGACAGGGTAATTAGCGAGCAGTACTTC
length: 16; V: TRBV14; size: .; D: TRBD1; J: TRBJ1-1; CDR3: CASSQLPGQGVTEAFF; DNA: TGTGCCAGCAGCCAACTACCGGGACAGGGGGTCACTGAAGCTTTCTTT
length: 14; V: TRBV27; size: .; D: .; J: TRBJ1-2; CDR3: CASSPIQGAYGYTF; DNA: TGTGCCAGCAGTCCAATACAGGGTGCCTATGGCTACACCTTC
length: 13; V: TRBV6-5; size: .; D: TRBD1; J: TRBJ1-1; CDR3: CASSQGAGTEAFF; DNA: TGTGCCAGCAGTCAGGGGGCGGGGACTGAAGCTTTCTTT